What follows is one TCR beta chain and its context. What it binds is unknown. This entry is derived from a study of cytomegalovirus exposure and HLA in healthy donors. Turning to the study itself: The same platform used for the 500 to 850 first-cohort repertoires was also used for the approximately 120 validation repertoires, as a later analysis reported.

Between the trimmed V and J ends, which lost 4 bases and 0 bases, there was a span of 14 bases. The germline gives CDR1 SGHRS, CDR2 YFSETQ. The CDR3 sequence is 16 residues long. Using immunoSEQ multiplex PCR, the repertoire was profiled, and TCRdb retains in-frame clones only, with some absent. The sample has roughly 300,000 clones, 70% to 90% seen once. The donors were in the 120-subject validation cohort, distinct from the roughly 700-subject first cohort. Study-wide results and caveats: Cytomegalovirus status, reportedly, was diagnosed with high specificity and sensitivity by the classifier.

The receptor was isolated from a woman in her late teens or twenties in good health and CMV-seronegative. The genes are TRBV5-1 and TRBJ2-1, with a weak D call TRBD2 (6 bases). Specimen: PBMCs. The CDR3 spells CASSLGLRSSYNEQFF. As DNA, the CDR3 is TGCGCCAGCAGCCTGGGACTTCGGAGCTCCTACAATGAGCAGTTCTTC.